The 12 T cell receptor beta chains given below trace back to one sample, sequenced in a study of T-cell reconstitution after alpha-beta-depleted transplantation in children. The authors prepared the TCRbeta library with unique molecular identifiers. One entry per CDR3 protein results from TCRdb running MiXCR on the PCR reads. The data show over 400,000 distinct CDR3 sequences, approximately 13% seen once. Sequenced here: PBMCs from the stem cell graft donor, sampled from the stem cell graft. The source of these receptors is a human donor who donated a stem cell graft to a child with combined immunodeficiency.

The V gene is TRBV6-5, the J gene TRBJ1-3, with D hard to call. Germline CDR1 MNHEY, CDR2 SVGAGI. This CDR3 contains 16 residues. Deletions cut 0 bases from V and 0 bases from J, with 9 bases between. This CDR3 reads CASSYSSYPSGNTIYF. CDR3 in DNA: TGTGCCAGCAGTTACTCGAGTTATCCCTCTGGAAACACCATATATTTT.

This clonotype came up a few times. The rearrangement joins TRBV11-2 to TRBJ2-1; no clear D gene. V lost 5 bases and J 16 bases, leaving 21 bases between the germline ends. This CDR3 is built from 13 residues. Germline V lookup: CDR1 SGHAT, CDR2 FQNNGV. The CDR3 bases are TGTGCCAGCAGCCTGAGCTCGAGGCCCCACGTTTTCTTC. Protein sequence: CASSLSSRPHVFF.

The V and J genes are TRBV24-1 and TRBJ2-1, with D tentatively TRBD1 or TRBD2 (5 bases each). The V end was cut by 1 base, the J end by 3 bases, with 18 bases between. Germline-derived CDR1 and CDR2 are KGHDR and SFDVKD. This CDR3 is 18 amino acids long. DNA for the CDR3: TGTGCCACCAGTGATTTAAGTTGCCGGGACGGCATCTACAATGAGCAGTTCTTC. Translated, it gives CATSDLSCRDGIYNEQFF.

This clonotype has a handful of counts. The V call is TRBV7-3, the J call TRBJ2-1; 8 bases fit TRBD1. The CDR3 has 17 residues. Germline-derived CDR1 and CDR2 are SGHTA and FQGTGA. V shed 1 base and J 6 bases; nucleotides not matched to a gene: 11. The CDR3 DNA is TGTGCCAGCAGCTTAAACTTCGGTGGGCAGGGGGCCAATGAGCAGTTCTTC. This codes for CASSLNFGGQGANEQFF. Together with reference TRBV7-3 and TRBJ2-1, the CDR3 gives the full variable domain: GAGVSQTPSNKVTEKGKYVELRCDPISGHTALYWYRQSLGQGPEFLIYFQGTGAADDSGLPNDRFFAVRPEGSVSTLKIQRTERGDSAVYLCASSLNFGGQGANEQFFGPGTRLTVL.

This clonotype was seen at least ten times. V is TRBV10-3 and J is TRBJ2-7, with TRBD1 identical over 9 bases. J lost 3 bases, V lost 10 bases, and 13 bases had no gene match. The CDR3 has 15 residues. Germline V CDR1 and CDR2: ENHRY, SYGVKD. In DNA form, the CDR3 reads TGTGCCACACTATATCCGGGACAGGGAAACTACGAGCAGTACTTC. It codes for CATLYPGQGNYEQYF.

In this sample, this clonotype turned up many times. The chain joins TRBV6-5 to TRBJ2-2; D is ambiguous. The CDR3 extends over 18 amino acids. Germline lookup yields CDR1 MNHEY and CDR2 SVGAGI. V lost 2 bases and J lost 0, with 16 bases in between. The CDR3 loop reads CASSYVIPQFANTGELFF. The CDR3 DNA reads TGTGCCAGCAGTTACGTTATACCTCAGTTCGCGAACACCGGGGAGCTGTTTTTT.

This clonotype showed up just a few times. The chain has TRBV6-1 and TRBJ1-5, with 7 bases that match TRBD1. The CDR3 extends over 15 amino acids. Germline assignment: CDR1 MNHNS and CDR2 SASEGT. J was trimmed by 6 bases and V by 6 bases; bases with no gene match: 11. Here the CDR3 reads CASSFDRESGQPQHF. DNA for the CDR3: TGTGCCAGCAGCTTCGACAGGGAATCAGGTCAGCCCCAGCATTTT.

This clonotype was detected only a few times. The V call is TRBV4-2, the J call TRBJ1-2; 9 bases are shared with TRBD1. Germline V lookup: CDR1 LGHNA, CDR2 YNFKEQ. J was trimmed by 2 bases and V by 0 bases; bases with no gene match: 1. This CDR3 comprises 15 residues. CDR3 sequence (DNA): TGTGCCAGCAGCCAAGAACAGGGGGCCAACTATGGCTACACCTTC. Translating gives CASSQEQGANYGYTF.

The gene calls are TRBV7-6 and TRBJ2-5; no clear D gene. The CDR3 totals 13 residues. Trimming removed 5 bases at V and 5 bases at J, with 12 bases between. Per germline, CDR1 SGHVS and CDR2 FNYEAQ. CDR3 DNA sequence: TGTGCCAGCAGCATGAGGAGTAAGGAGACCCAGTACTTC. Translated: CASSMRSKETQYF.

The CDR3: CASSVEDSGTYEQYF. CDR3 bases: TGTGCCAGCAGCGTAGAGGACAGTGGTACCTACGAGCAGTACTTC. The chain combines TRBV9 with TRBJ2-7, with D possibly being TRBD1 (6 bases). Germline V gene lookup returns CDR1 SGDLS and CDR2 YYNGEE. V dropped 0 bases and J dropped 2 bases, with 12 bases sitting between them. This CDR3 region has 15 residues.

This chain links TRBV3-1 with TRBJ1-6; D remains ambiguous. Germline V gene lookup returns CDR1 LGHDT and CDR2 YNNKEL (reference sequence). The V and J ends lost 5 bases and 10 bases respectively, with 9 bases between them. This CDR3 is built from 12 residues. CDR3 amino acids: CASSKDGSPLHF. CDR3 nucleotide sequence: TGTGCCAGCAGCAAGGATGGGTCACCCCTCCACTTT.

This clonotype was seen ten or more times. The rearrangement joins TRBV4-3 to TRBJ2-7; a weak D match, TRBD2 (5 bases). The CDR3 covers 15 residues. Trimming cost V 0 bases and J 7 bases, with 16 bases left between them. Per germline, CDR1 LGHNA and CDR2 YSLEER. CDR3 DNA: TGCGCCAGCAGCCAAGATTGGAGTCGGGAAAGGGAGCAGTACTTC. It yields the protein CASSQDWSREREQYF.